The 15 T cell receptor beta chains listed next were all sequenced from one sample in a study of regulatory T cells in long-lasting Graves disease. The time point was: newly diagnosed GD, antithyroid drugs for less than 3 months. Construction of the TCR library relied on RNA isolated from PBMCs. Sequencing libraries for TCR beta were prepared with iRepertoire HTBI primers and Arm-PCR of CDR3 regions. TCRdb redid the calling of the multiplex PCR reads with MiXCR, one entry per CDR3 protein. The table records some 240,000 distinct CDR3 sequences, around a fifth of them present only once. The sample also formed part of further work on T cells in Graves' hyperthyroidism and ophthalmopathy.

Sequenced material: peripheral blood mononuclear cells (PBMCs), taken at new diagnosis, from a patient treated with antithyroid drugs. Receptors were obtained from a woman aged 25 to 39 with Graves disease.

The chain recombines TRBV19 with TRBJ2-7; TRBD2 might be the D (6 bases). Germline assignment: CDR1 LNHDA and CDR2 SQIVND (reference sequence). The CDR3 sequence is 14 residues long. Trimming shortened V by 10 bases and J by 5 bases, and 21 bases separated the two germline ends. In DNA form, the CDR3 reads TGTGCCACGGAGGAGGGAGGTCGGACCCACGAGCAGTACTTC. Amino acid sequence: CATEEGGRTHEQYF. The full variable domain, completed using reference TRBV19 and TRBJ2-7, is DGGITQSPKYLFRKEGQNVTLSCEQNLNHDAMYWYRQDPGQGLRLIYYSQIVNDFQKGDIAEGYSVSREKKESFPLTVTSAQKNPTAFYLCATEEGGRTHEQYFGPGTRLTVT.

Remarks on this clonotype: A much larger clone lies a single base off, so this may be a read error. Here the CDR3 omits its conserved ending phenylalanine or tryptophan, so a read error is the likely source. The V gene is TRBV7-2, the J gene TRBJ1-2; TRBD1 agrees at 8 bases. Looked up from germline, CDR1 is SGHTA and CDR2 is FQGNSA. The CDR3 totals 15 residues. The V segment lost 5 bases and the J segment 8 bases; nucleotides outside the gene matches: 13. Here the CDR3 DNA reads TGTGCCAGCAGCATAACACTCCAGGGGGCTGGAGGCTACACCCTC. It is translated as CASSITLQGAGGYTL.

This clonotype was detected many times. In nucleotides, the CDR3 is TGTGCCAGCAGCTTAGGGCTAGCGGGAGGAAGCCAAGAGACCCAGTACTTC. Translation gives CASSLGLAGGSQETQYF. This chain links TRBV7-6 with TRBJ2-5, with 11 positions matching TRBD2. The V gene's germline CDR1 is SGHVS and CDR2 FNYEAQ. J gave up 1 base and V 1 base, and 5 bases lay outside the gene matches. The CDR3 extends over 17 amino acids.

This clonotype was counted many times. The chain couples TRBV30 to TRBJ2-3; no clear D gene. The CDR3 is 12 amino acids. Germline CDR1 and CDR2: GTSNPN and SVGIG (reference sequence). Trimming removed 3 bases at V and 5 bases at J, with 9 bases between. The CDR3 loop reads CAWRTLGDTQYF. The CDR3 DNA reads as TGTGCCTGGAGGACCCTAGGAGATACGCAGTATTTT. The variable domain in full, with the rest retrieved from reference TRBV30 and TRBJ2-3, is SQTIHQWPATLVQPVGSPLSLECTVEGTSNPNLYWYRQAAGRGLQLLFYSVGIGQISSEVPQNLSASRPQDRQFILSSKKLLLSDSGFYLCAWRTLGDTQYFGPGTRLTVL.

At least ten counts were recorded for this clonotype. The chain couples TRBV6-1 to TRBJ2-7; D possibly corresponds to TRBD2 (5 bases). The CDR3 is 12 amino acids. Germline CDR1 MNHNS, CDR2 SASEGT. Trimming left V 6 bases short and J 5 bases short, with 11 bases between. The CDR3 coding sequence is TGTGCCAGCAGCCCGGGGAGAAACGAGCAGTACTTC. As protein: CASSPGRNEQYF.

Ten or more counts support this clonotype. The V call is TRBV7-3, the J call TRBJ1-1; possible D gene TRBD1, 5 bases. This CDR3 region has 13 residues. Deletions cut 7 bases from V and 4 bases from J, with 13 bases between. Germline V gene lookup returns CDR1 SGHTA and CDR2 FQGTGA. DNA for the CDR3: TGTGCCAGCAAGAGGGGATCGGGCACTGAAGCTTTCTTT. It yields the protein CASKRGSGTEAFF.

This clonotype was detected a few times. The junction and the germline gene differ at one end; a read error may be behind it. This sequence joins TRBV7-6 and TRBJ2-1; D unclear. This CDR3 is built from 14 residues. Germline CDR1 SGHVS, CDR2 FNYEAQ. The CDR3 loop reads CASSFSISYNEQLF. DNA of the CDR3: TGTGCCAGCAGCTTTAGTATCTCCTACAATGAGCAGCTCTTC.

This clonotype was detected ten times or more. The gene calls are TRBV4-1 and TRBJ1-5, with D unclear. This CDR3 has 13 amino acids. CDR1 MGHRA and CDR2 YSYEKL come from the germline V gene. V was pared by 2 bases and J by 5 bases, with 7 bases between. DNA for the CDR3: TGCGCCAGCAGCCAATTCGGGGATCAGCCCCAGCATTTT. It translates to CASSQFGDQPQHF.

The rearrangement uses TRBV7-9 and TRBJ1-4; TRBD1 aligns across 7 bases. The CDR3 is 12 amino acids. The germline V gene encodes CDR1 SEHNR and CDR2 FQNEAQ (reference sequence). Trimming at V came to 11 bases and at J to 2 bases, leaving 2 bases not matched to a gene. The CDR3 region is CALGGTNEKLFF. CDR3 in DNA: TGTGCCTTAGGGGGCACTAATGAAAAACTGTTTTTT.

This clonotype turned up a few times. This chain joins TRBV28 and TRBJ2-1; D call uncertain. Germline CDR1 MDHEN, CDR2 SYDVKM. The germline V and J ends were trimmed by 6 bases and 4 bases, with 16 bases remaining between them. The CDR3 extends over 15 amino acids. As DNA, the CDR3 is TGTGCCAGCAGCACTGGCCTCCCCGAGTACAATGAGCAGTTCTTC. It encodes CASSTGLPEYNEQFF.

Ten or more counts support this clonotype. The genes are TRBV2 and TRBJ1-2, with 7 bases that match TRBD1. V lost 4 bases, J lost 2 bases, and 4 bases stayed unmatched. The V gene's germline CDR1 is SNHLY and CDR2 FYNNEI. This CDR3 region has 14 residues. CDR3 in DNA: TGTGCCAGCAGTGGCCAGACAGGGAACTATGGCTACACCTTC. This sequence encodes CASSGQTGNYGYTF.

The sample holds many counts of this clonotype. The rearrangement joins TRBV7-9 to TRBJ1-5; a possible D gene is TRBD1 (5 bases). The CDR3 loop spans 12 amino acids. V was shortened by 2 bases and J by 7 bases, with 6 bases between the two germline ends. The germline V gene has CDR1 SEHNR and CDR2 FQNEAQ (reference sequence). The CDR3 DNA reads as TGTGCCAGCAGCTTAAAGGGGCAGCCCCAGCATTTT. Protein: CASSLKGQPQHF.

This clonotype was observed many times. The V gene is TRBV6-2 or TRBV6-3, the J gene TRBJ2-5, with D tentatively TRBD1 (5 bases). This CDR3 spans 15 amino acids. In germline, CDR1 is MNHEY, CDR2 SVGEGT. Trimming took off 2 bases at V and 1 base at J, with 11 bases between the two ends. The CDR3 loop is CASSYTPTGQETQYF. The CDR3 bases are TGTGCCAGCAGTTACACCCCCACAGGCCAAGAGACCCAGTACTTC.

V is TRBV19 and J is TRBJ2-4, with TRBD2 identical over 12 bases. Trimming at V came to 10 bases and at J to 3 bases, leaving 25 bases not matched to a gene. CDR1 and CDR2 (germline): LNHDA, SQIVND (reference sequence). CDR3 size: 21 residues. CDR3 nucleotides: TGTGCCACAGGACAGGGAGTCGCTAGCGGGAGGGCCGGGGTCGGCAAAAACATTCAGTACTTC. This sequence encodes CATGQGVASGRAGVGKNIQYF.

There are many counts of this clonotype. This chain links TRBV29-1 with TRBJ2-2; perhaps TRBD2 as D (6 bases). Germline CDR1 and CDR2: SQVTM and ANQGSEA. Trimming took off 3 bases at V and 2 bases at J, with 13 bases between the two ends. CDR3 length: 15 amino acids. CDR3: CSVDLGTVNTGELFF. CDR3 nucleotides: TGCAGCGTTGATCTCGGGACTGTCAACACCGGGGAGCTGTTTTTT.